Listed here are 29 T cell receptor beta chains from one sample, sequenced in a study of blood T cell repertoires in COVID-19. Clones were sequenced by immunoSEQ multiplex PCR, and TCRdb holds only the in-frame ones, with some missing. The table includes about 220,000 clones, about four fifths detected once. Sequencing was performed on PBMCs or T cells enriched from blood (not recorded which). The receptor set was obtained from a woman aged 40 to 49 who had been exposed to COVID-19.

V is TRBV5-8 and J is TRBJ2-1; TRBD1 is a possible D gene (6 bases). The CDR3 spans 15 residues. V was shortened by 0 bases and J by 2 bases, with 9 bases between the two germline ends. The V gene's germline CDR1 is SGHTS and CDR2 YDEGEE. This chain's CDR3 is CASSLVQGTYNEQFF. CDR3 DNA sequence: TGTGCCAGCAGCTTGGTACAGGGAACCTACAATGAGCAGTTCTTC.

The chain carries TRBV12-3 or TRBV12-4 and TRBJ1-1; D remains unclear. This CDR3 has 12 residues. Trimming took 6 bases from V and 4 from J, leaving 9 bases between them. CDR3 nucleotide sequence: TGTGCCAGCAGCCTTCATAGCACTGAAGCTTTCTTT. Translated, it gives CASSLHSTEAFF.

J is TRBJ2-1 and V is TRBV3-1 (or the pseudogene TRBV3-2); TRBD2 matches at 10 bases. This CDR3 has 18 amino acids. J gave up 4 bases and V 0 bases, and 9 bases lay outside the gene matches. CDR1 and CDR2 (germline): LGHDT, YNNKEL (reference sequence). The CDR3 DNA sequence: TGTGCCAGCAGCCAAGATCTCCTAGCGGGGGAAACGTACAATGAGCAGTTCTTC. Protein sequence: CASSQDLLAGETYNEQFF.

The chain has TRBV12-3 or TRBV12-4 and TRBJ1-5; TRBD1 might be the D (6 bases). Trimming pared 7 bases from V and 4 bases from J, leaving 11 bases between. The CDR3 totals 13 residues. The CDR3 bases are TGTGCCAGCACAGGGGTACCTAATCAGCCCCAGCATTTT. Protein: CASTGVPNQPQHF.

V usage is TRBV7-8 and J usage is TRBJ2-7; 13 bases are a match to TRBD2. The CDR3 is made up of 15 amino acids. V dropped 7 bases and J dropped 2; count of bases not matched to a gene: 5. The V gene's germline CDR1 is SGHVS and CDR2 FQNEAQ. CDR3 loop: CASKTSGGLAYEQYF. The CDR3 region has the DNA TGTGCCAGCAAGACTAGCGGGGGGCTCGCCTACGAGCAGTACTTC.

This clone was detected once. The chain recombines TRBV15 with TRBJ1-3; D is ambiguous. CDR1 is LNHNV, CDR2 YYDKDF, per germline (reference sequence). This CDR3 has 17 amino acids. Deletions cut 2 bases from V and 2 bases from J, with 16 bases between. The CDR3 sequence: CATSRTDLRETGNTIYF. CDR3 nucleotides: TGTGCCACCAGCAGAACCGATCTCCGGGAGACTGGAAACACCATATATTTT.

The genes are TRBV6-5 and TRBJ2-7; 8 positions match TRBD1. Germline loops: CDR1 MNHEY, CDR2 SVGAGI. The CDR3 contains 14 residues. V lost 5 bases and J lost 2; bases outside the gene matches: 5. The CDR3 protein is CASSHGQGTYEQYF. CDR3 bases: TGTGCCAGCAGTCATGGACAGGGAACCTACGAGCAGTACTTC.

The chain couples TRBV5-4 to TRBJ2-3, with 9 bases fitting TRBD2. Trimming at V came to 0 bases and at J to 3 bases, leaving 2 bases not matched to a gene. In germline, CDR1 is SGHNT, CDR2 YYREEE (reference sequence). The length of the CDR3 is 15 residues. CDR3 sequence (DNA): TGTGCCAGCAGCTTGGGGGCGGGGGGGACAGATACGCAGTATTTT. Residues: CASSLGAGGTDTQYF.

This chain uses TRBV30 with TRBJ1-6; 7 bases fit TRBD1. Germline trimming cut 2 bases from V and 10 bases from J; bases unmatched to any gene: 8. Germline lookup yields CDR1 GTSNPN and CDR2 SVGIG (reference sequence). CDR3 length: 14 amino acids. CDR3 in DNA: TGTGCCTGGAGTAAGGGGTTACAGGGGTCACCCCTCCACTTT. Translated, it gives CAWSKGLQGSPLHF.

This clone has more than one count but fewer than ten. The V gene is TRBV30, the J gene TRBJ2-7, with D perhaps TRBD2 (6 bases). The CDR3 length is 12 residues. V was clipped by 3 bases and J by 7 bases, with 13 bases between them. Germline CDR1 reads GTSNPN; CDR2 reads SVGIG (reference sequence). CDR3 loop: CAWRGGAREQYF. In DNA form, the CDR3 reads TGTGCCTGGAGAGGCGGGGCGAGGGAGCAGTACTTC.

The chain links TRBV3-1 (or the pseudogene TRBV3-2) to TRBJ2-1, with TRBD2 identical over 7 bases. The length of the CDR3 is 14 residues. Germline loops: CDR1 LGHDT, CDR2 YNNKEL (reference sequence). Trimming cost V 0 bases and J 9 bases; bases outside gene matches: 5. This CDR3 reads CASSQEGGVGEQFF. In nucleotides, the CDR3 is TGTGCCAGCAGCCAAGAGGGAGGGGTTGGTGAGCAGTTCTTC.

The V and J genes are TRBV2 and TRBJ1-2; tentatively, D is TRBD1 (6 bases). Germline lookup yields CDR1 SNHLY and CDR2 FYNNEI. This CDR3 spans 15 amino acids. V dropped 2 bases and J dropped 7 bases, with 17 bases sitting between them. The CDR3 DNA reads TGTGCCAGCAGTGAATATGAAGGGACAAACCGTGGCTACACCTTC. The encoded protein is CASSEYEGTNRGYTF.

The sample holds many counts of this clone. The chain combines TRBV13 with TRBJ2-7; 10 bases are a match to TRBD2. This CDR3 comprises 15 residues. V trimming: 2 bases; J trimming: 3 bases; junction bases outside the gene matches: 4. From germline, CDR1 is PRHDT and CDR2 FYEKMQ (reference sequence). The CDR3 coding sequence is TGTGCCAGCAGCTTAACTAGCGGGGAGGGCTACGAGCAGTACTTC. This codes for CASSLTSGEGYEQYF.

The chain uses TRBV19 and TRBJ1-3; no clear D. The CDR3 is 16 amino acids. The V and J ends lost 5 bases and 0 bases respectively, with 14 bases between them. In germline, CDR1 is LNHDA, CDR2 SQIVND (reference sequence). CDR3 sequence reads: CASSLVGGSSGNTIYF. The CDR3 DNA is TGTGCCAGTAGTTTGGTCGGTGGGAGCTCTGGAAACACCATATATTTT.

The chain links TRBV19 to TRBJ2-1, with 10 bases aligning to TRBD2. Trimming removed 2 bases from V and 4 bases from J; junction bases left unmatched: 8. The CDR3 runs to 17 residues. Per germline, CDR1 LNHDA and CDR2 SQIVND (reference sequence). As DNA, the CDR3 is TGTGCCAGTAGTATAAATCTAGCGGGGGCCCCATACAATGAGCAGTTCTTC. Translation gives CASSINLAGAPYNEQFF.

This clone was observed a handful of times. The rearrangement uses TRBV9 and TRBJ2-3; D ambiguous. Deletions cut 3 bases from V and 1 base from J, with 3 bases between. This CDR3 has 12 amino acids. Germline V gene sequence: CDR1 SGDLS, CDR2 YYNGEE. CDR3 nucleotide sequence: TGTGCCAGCAGCGCAGGCACAGATACGCAGTATTTT. This codes for CASSAGTDTQYF.

This chain joins TRBV6-1 and TRBJ1-1; 8 bases are shared with TRBD1. V dropped 2 bases and J dropped 5; count of bases not matched to a gene: 7. In germline, CDR1 is MNHNS, CDR2 SASEGT. The CDR3 contains 15 residues. CDR3 protein: CASSELRTGKTEAFF. CDR3 nucleotide sequence: TGTGCCAGCAGTGAATTACGGACAGGGAAGACTGAAGCTTTCTTT.

This clone came up once. V usage is TRBV4-1 and J usage is TRBJ1-2; D unresolved. This CDR3 is built from 15 residues. Trimming removed 1 base at V and 4 bases at J, with 13 bases between. Germline V gene data show CDR1 as MGHRA and CDR2 as YSYEKL. CDR3 coding DNA: TGCGCCAGCAGCCAAGCCCCTTACCGAGTCTATGGCTACACCTTC. Its translation is CASSQAPYRVYGYTF.

CDR3 in amino acids: CASSEQGGPRGPQHF. DNA for the CDR3: TGTGCCAGCAGCGAACAAGGAGGTCCCCGGGGGCCCCAGCATTTT. This chain joins TRBV9 and TRBJ1-5; no clear D. The CDR3 runs 15 residues. Germline CDR1 SGDLS, CDR2 YYNGEE. With 3 bases removed from V and 9 bases from J, the gap between germline ends came to 19 bases.

The chain's CDR3 is CASSMGQGNEAFF. The DNA of the CDR3 is TGTGCCAGCAGCATGGGACAGGGGAATGAAGCTTTCTTT. The V call is TRBV7-3, the J call TRBJ1-1; TRBD1 matches at 10 bases. The CDR3 consists of 13 residues. The V gene's germline CDR1 is SGHTA and CDR2 FQGTGA. J was trimmed by 7 bases and V by 5 bases; bases with no gene match: 4.

J is TRBJ2-2 and V is TRBV5-1; TRBD1 matches at 9 bases. CDR1 SGHRS and CDR2 YFSETQ come from the germline V gene. This CDR3 is built from 16 residues. The trim removed 4 bases at V and 2 bases at J, leaving 6 bases unmatched. CDR3: CASSLGTGPNTGELFF. CDR3 in DNA: TGCGCCAGCAGCCTTGGGACAGGGCCCAACACCGGGGAGCTGTTTTTT.

The chain employs TRBV7-9 and TRBJ1-1; the match to TRBD1 covers 9 bases. From germline, CDR1 is SEHNR and CDR2 FQNEAQ (reference sequence). J was trimmed by 4 bases and V by 8 bases; bases with no gene match: 8. CDR3 length equals 14 residues. The CDR3 protein is CASVPGQGITEAFF. The CDR3 region has the DNA TGTGCCAGCGTACCGGGACAGGGTATCACTGAAGCTTTCTTT.

CDR3 in DNA: TGTGCCACCTCAGTGGCGGTGGTCTACGAGCAGTACTTC. Translation: CATSVAVVYEQYF. The rearrangement uses TRBV6-5 and TRBJ2-7, with D hard to call. Germline values: CDR1 MNHEY, CDR2 SVGAGI. The V and J ends lost 10 bases and 3 bases respectively, with 16 bases between them. The CDR3 is made up of 13 amino acids.

This chain links TRBV7-2 with TRBJ2-7, with D unclear. V was shortened by 1 base and J by 4 bases, with 8 bases between the two germline ends. The germline V gene has CDR1 SGHTA and CDR2 FQGNSA. This CDR3 is 13 amino acids long. DNA of the CDR3: TGTGCCAGCAGCTTAGGACTCCTTTACGAGCAGTACTTC. Translating gives CASSLGLLYEQYF.

The chain links TRBV7-6 to TRBJ1-5; 7 nucleotides align to TRBD1. Trimming at V came to 4 bases and at J to 2 bases, leaving 11 bases not matched to a gene. Per the germline V gene, CDR1 is SGHVS and CDR2 is FNYEAQ. This CDR3 spans 17 amino acids. The CDR3 nucleotides read TGTGCCAGCAGCTCAGGAACAGGGGCTGTCGGCAATCAGCCCCAGCATTTT. Translation: CASSSGTGAVGNQPQHF.

This clone appeared a single time. The chain joins TRBV4-3 to TRBJ1-4, with a tentative D call TRBD1 (5 bases). The CDR3 length is 13 residues. Germline CDR1 LGHNA, CDR2 YSLEER. Between the trimmed V and J ends, which lost 3 bases and 5 bases, there was a span of 7 bases. CDR3 sequence (DNA): TGCGCCAGCAGCCAGCAGGGCAATGAAAAACTGTTTTTT. This translates into CASSQQGNEKLFF.

This clone appeared a single time. The chain uses TRBV5-1 and TRBJ2-2; 9 bases are a match to TRBD2. Germline-derived CDR1 and CDR2 are SGHRS and YFSETQ. The CDR3 spans 14 residues. V shed 5 bases, J shed 6 bases, and the junction held 5 bases outside the gene matches. CDR3 DNA: TGCGCCAGCAGTTTAGCGGGGGCGGCCGGGGAGCTGTTTTTT. Translated: CASSLAGAAGELFF.

The genes are TRBV18 and TRBJ2-6, with 10 nucleotides matching TRBD1. The CDR3 contains 15 residues. Germline V gene lookup returns CDR1 KGHSH and CDR2 LQKENI. V dropped 8 bases and J dropped 2; count of bases not matched to a gene: 3. The CDR3 here is CASGGTGAGANVLTF. In DNA form, the CDR3 reads TGTGCCAGCGGTGGGACAGGGGCTGGGGCCAACGTCCTGACTTTC.

This chain connects TRBV7-9 to TRBJ1-5; no reliable D call. The CDR3 totals 15 residues. Germline lookup yields CDR1 SEHNR and CDR2 FQNEAQ (reference sequence). Trimming left V 5 bases short and J 0 bases short, with 11 bases between. CDR3 bases: TGTGCCAGCAGCCCGGGAGAAACTAGCAATCAGCCCCAGCATTTT. Its translation: CASSPGETSNQPQHF.